This TCR beta chain was sequenced for a study of T cells in pancreatic ductal adenocarcinoma. Notes on the study in general: Blood had more productive templates and roughly 7.5-fold more unique clonotypes than tumor.

A note on this clone: Its specificity is unknown.

The protocol was immunoSEQ multiplex PCR, while the TCRdb copy is restricted to in-frame clones and leaves out a portion. Of over 100,000 clones in the sample, roughly 96% were seen once. Selected pancreatic ductal adenocarcinoma patients had undergone surgery without neoadjuvant therapy. The germline V gene encodes CDR1 SGHRS and CDR2 YFSETQ. The CDR3 sequence is 17 residues long. The V segment lost 4 bases and the J segment 6 bases; nucleotides outside the gene matches: 8. This TCR came from a human donor with pancreatic ductal adenocarcinoma. V and J are TRBV5-1 and TRBJ2-2; TRBD2 aligns across 14 bases. The sequenced material came from PBMCs. The CDR3 here is CASSAGLAGVGSGELFF. The DNA of the CDR3 is TGCGCCAGCAGCGCGGGACTAGCGGGAGTAGGTTCCGGGGAGCTGTTTTTT. The full variable domain, with the rest looked up from reference TRBV5-1 and TRBJ2-2, is KAGVTQTPRYLIKTRGQQVTLSCSPISGHRSVSWYQQTPGQGLQFLFEYFSETQRNKGNFPGRFSGRQFSNSRSEMNVSTLELGDSALYLCASSAGLAGVGSGELFFGEGSRLTVL.